This is a list of T cell receptor beta chains from one sample in a study of regulatory T cells in long-lasting Graves disease. One entry per CDR3 protein results from TCRdb running MiXCR on the multiplex PCR reads. The sample lists hundreds of thousands of distinct CDR3 sequences; 13% were seen once. The same data also contributed to another study, on T cells in Graves' hyperthyroidism and ophthalmopathy.

The sequencing here drew on peripheral blood mononuclear cells (PBMCs), taken at new diagnosis, from a patient treated with antithyroid drugs. These TCRs come from a man younger than 40 with Graves disease. The CDR3 runs from the conserved cysteine through the conserved F or W. Fields, in order: D gene, J gene, clone size, V gene, CDR3 DNA, CDR3 protein. The D gene is left open where the match is weak. For some rows the clone size is stated as once, few or many, or as a class when expanded; others skip it.

D gene: .; J gene: TRBJ2-3; clone size: many; V gene: TRBV12-3/TRBV12-4; CDR3 DNA: TGTGCCAGCAGTTTAGAGTGGGGGTTCACAGATACGCAGTATTTT; CDR3 protein: CASSLEWGFTDTQYF
D gene: .; J gene: TRBJ2-3; clone size: many; V gene: TRBV12-3/TRBV12-4; CDR3 DNA: TGTGCCAGCAAGCCGACAGGCACAGATACGCAGTATTTT; CDR3 protein: CASKPTGTDTQYF
D gene: .; J gene: TRBJ1-1; clone size: many; V gene: TRBV10-3; CDR3 DNA: TGTGCCATCAGTGAATACGAGAAGAACACTGAAGCTTTCTTT; CDR3 protein: CAISEYEKNTEAFF
D gene: TRBD1; J gene: TRBJ1-2; clone size: .; V gene: TRBV19; CDR3 DNA: TGTGCCAGTAGTGTGACAGGGACCTATGGCTACACCTTC; CDR3 protein: CASSVTGTYGYTF
D gene: .; J gene: TRBJ2-4; clone size: many; V gene: TRBV20-1; CDR3 DNA: TGCAGTGCTAGAGGCGGGTTAGGGGGCAAAAACATTCAGTACTTC; CDR3 protein: CSARGGLGGKNIQYF
D gene: .; J gene: TRBJ1-2; clone size: .; V gene: TRBV20-1; CDR3 DNA: TGCAGTGCTAGAGTTCCCGGGGCTGATGGCTACACCTTC; CDR3 protein: CSARVPGADGYTF
D gene: TRBD1; J gene: TRBJ2-2; clone size: few; V gene: TRBV19; CDR3 DNA: TGTGCCAGTAGTACGGGACAGGGAGGCGGGGAGCTGTTTTTT; CDR3 protein: CASSTGQGGGELFF
D gene: TRBD2; J gene: TRBJ2-3; clone size: .; V gene: TRBV24-1; CDR3 DNA: TGTGCCACCAGTGATTTGATGACTAGCGGGACCACAGATACGCAGTATTTT; CDR3 protein: CATSDLMTSGTTDTQYF
D gene: .; J gene: TRBJ2-7; clone size: few; V gene: TRBV30; CDR3 DNA: TGTGCCTGGAGCGGGCAGACGTACGAGCAGTACTTC; CDR3 protein: CAWSGQTYEQYF
D gene: .; J gene: TRBJ2-7; clone size: many; V gene: TRBV20-1; CDR3 DNA: TGCAGTGCTAAATTAGGTCTCCCCCCTTACGAGCAGTACTTC; CDR3 protein: CSAKLGLPPYEQYF
D gene: TRBD2; J gene: TRBJ2-7; clone size: many; V gene: TRBV7-9; CDR3 DNA: TGTGCCAGCAGCTTAGCGACGGGAGGGCCGGGTGAGCAGTACTTC; CDR3 protein: CASSLATGGPGEQYF
D gene: TRBD2; J gene: TRBJ2-5; clone size: many; V gene: TRBV3-1; CDR3 DNA: TGTGCCAGCAGCCAAGATCGTATGACTAGCGGGCTACAAGAGACCCAGTACTTC; CDR3 protein: CASSQDRMTSGLQETQYF
D gene: TRBD2; J gene: TRBJ2-1; clone size: many; V gene: TRBV20-1; CDR3 DNA: TGCAGTGCTTCTCATAGCGGGAGGGGCTGGGGATACAATGAGCAGTTCTTC; CDR3 protein: CSASHSGRGWGYNEQFF
D gene: .; J gene: TRBJ1-5; clone size: many; V gene: TRBV15; CDR3 DNA: TGTGCCACCAGCAGGGGACGGGACACAAATCAGCCCCAGCATTTT; CDR3 protein: CATSRGRDTNQPQHF
D gene: TRBD1; J gene: TRBJ2-3; clone size: many; V gene: TRBV27; CDR3 DNA: TGTGCCACTGCCCGGACAGGGACGACAGATACGCAGTATTTT; CDR3 protein: CATARTGTTDTQYF
D gene: .; J gene: TRBJ2-2; clone size: many; V gene: TRBV5-1; CDR3 DNA: TGCGCCAGCCAGGGCACCGGGGAGCTGTTTTTT; CDR3 protein: CASQGTGELFF
D gene: .; J gene: TRBJ2-7; clone size: .; V gene: TRBV20-1; CDR3 DNA: TGCAGTGCTAGTACATCAGCAGGTAGGGCCTACGAGCAGTACTTC; CDR3 protein: CSASTSAGRAYEQYF
D gene: TRBD1; J gene: TRBJ2-7; clone size: many; V gene: TRBV5-1; CDR3 DNA: TGCGCCAGCAGCCCTGGGACAGGGGTGGACGAGCAGTACTTC; CDR3 protein: CASSPGTGVDEQYF